This is a list of T cell receptor beta chains from one sample in a study of CD8+CD57+ T cells in acquired aplastic anemia. From the reads, TCRdb called clonotypes with MiXCR, one entry per CDR3 protein. The table has 200,000 to 300,000 distinct CDR3 sequences, about 44% seen once. Sequencing used sorted CD4+, CD8+, or CD8+CD57+ T cells (not recorded which) from PBMCs. Source of these receptors: a human donor with aplastic anemia. Both conserved end residues are part of each CDR3. D genes are given only for firm matches. Clone size, where shown, is once, few, many, or a class for clones that have expanded.

j_call | d_call | clone_size | v_call | cdr3_aa | cdr3_nt
TRBJ2-3 | TRBD2 | - | TRBV6-1 | CASSVTSGGAVDTQYF | TGTGCCAGCAGTGTGACTAGCGGGGGGGCCGTAGATACGCAGTATTTT
TRBJ1-2 | - | many | TRBV6-5 | CASSYGATEYGYTF | TGTGCCAGCAGTTACGGGGCGACCGAATATGGCTACACCTTC
TRBJ1-2 | - | many | TRBV25-1 | CASSGWVETDYGYTF | TGTGCCAGCAGTGGATGGGTGGAGACAGACTATGGCTACACCTTC
TRBJ2-7 | TRBD1 | many | TRBV5-8 | CASSISGTGRYEQYF | TGTGCCAGCAGCATTTCCGGGACAGGAAGATACGAGCAGTACTTC
TRBJ1-1 | - | - | TRBV5-1 | CASSLEPGLAEAFF | TGCGCCAGCAGCTTGGAGCCGGGACTAGCTGAAGCTTTCTTT
TRBJ2-1 | TRBD2 | few | TRBV9 | CASRPTSGGAQEQFF | TGTGCCAGCAGGCCGACTAGCGGGGGGGCTCAGGAGCAGTTCTTC
TRBJ1-2 | - | few | TRBV20-1 | CSASDNYGYTF | TGCAGTGCTAGTGACAACTATGGCTACACCTTC
TRBJ1-2 | - | - | TRBV15 | CATSRDQSNGEGYTF | TGTGCCACCAGCAGAGATCAGTCTAACGGGGAGGGCTACACCTTC
TRBJ2-3 | TRBD1 | many | TRBV7-3 | CASSLTGQGNYRADTQYF | TGTGCCAGCAGCTTAACGGGACAGGGCAACTACCGGGCGGATACGCAGTATTTT
TRBJ2-7 | - | - | TRBV5-6 | CASSFGFGMLEQYF | TGTGCCAGCAGCTTTGGCTTCGGGATGCTCGAGCAGTACTTC
TRBJ1-4 | TRBD1 | many | TRBV6-5 | CASRQTGATNEKLFF | TGTGCCAGCAGACAGACAGGGGCAACTAATGAAAAACTGTTTTTT
TRBJ2-7 | - | many | TRBV6-1 | CASSERAAYEQYF | TGTGCCAGCAGTGAGAGAGCGGCGTACGAGCAGTACTTC
TRBJ1-4 | - | - | TRBV7-9 | CASSFRDKLFF | TGTGCCAGCAGCTTCCGGGACAAACTGTTTTTT
TRBJ1-2 | - | once | TRBV19 | CASTSDSNYGYTF | TGTGCCAGTACCTCTGACAGTAACTATGGCTACACCTTC
TRBJ2-7 | - | - | TRBV15 | CAASSPALGGYEQYF | TGTGCCGCCAGCAGCCCCGCTCTGGGTGGATACGAGCAGTACTTC
TRBJ2-1 | TRBD2 | few | TRBV7-3 | CASSLTGTSGGYNEQFF | TGTGCCAGCAGCTTAACGGGGACTAGCGGGGGATACAATGAGCAGTTCTTC
TRBJ1-5 | - | - | TRBV2 | CASRATDHSNQPQHF | TGTGCCAGCAGGGCGACAGACCATAGCAATCAGCCCCAGCATTTT
TRBJ1-1 | TRBD1 | - | TRBV19 | CASTGQGYSVASF | TGTGCCAGTACGGGACAGGGGTATAGTGTAGCTTCCTTT
TRBJ1-6 | - | few | TRBV6-5 | CASSYGRNSPLHF | TGTGCCAGCAGTTACGGCAGGAATTCACCCCTCCACTTT
TRBJ1-2 | - | few | TRBV12-3/TRBV12-4 | CASSSHRKNEGFGDGYTF | TGTGCCAGCAGTTCCCATCGGAAAAATGAGGGGTTCGGCGATGGCTACACCTTC
TRBJ1-6 | - | - | TRBV2 | CASSEARDGSPLHF | TGTGCCAGCAGTGAAGCGAGGGACGGCTCGCCCCTCCACTTT
TRBJ2-1 | TRBD2 | - | TRBV20-1 | CSATTSASNEQFF | TGCAGTGCTACGACTAGCGCATCTAATGAGCAGTTCTTC
TRBJ1-2 | TRBD1 | - | TRBV7-9 | CASSPRGTGEGGYGYTF | TGTGCCAGCAGCCCACGGGGGACAGGGGAAGGTGGCTATGGCTACACCTTC
TRBJ2-7 | TRBD1 | few | TRBV20-1 | CSARGGPTGVEQYF | TGCAGTGCTAGAGGGGGCCCTACAGGGGTCGAGCAGTACTTC
TRBJ2-5 | - | - | TRBV24-1 | CATSASPRVQETQYF | TGTGCCACCAGTGCTAGCCCTAGGGTCCAAGAGACCCAGTACTTC
TRBJ2-3 | - | - | TRBV2 | CASRGPGDTQYF | TGTGCCAGCAGGGGGCCCGGAGATACGCAGTATTTT
TRBJ1-1 | - | once | TRBV27 | CASRQGDTEAFF | TGTGCCAGCAGACAGGGCGACACTGAAGCTTTCTTT
TRBJ1-5 | - | many | TRBV24-1 | CATSDAPGQPQHF | TGTGCCACCAGTGATGCCCCGGGGCAGCCCCAGCATTTT
TRBJ2-7 | - | many | TRBV13 | CASSPRTLLREQYF | TGTGCCAGCAGCCCTAGGACACTCCTGAGGGAGCAGTACTTC
TRBJ1-3 | TRBD1 | - | TRBV19 | CATSDRVYTIYF | TGTGCCACCTCGGACAGGGTTTACACCATATATTTT
TRBJ2-7 | TRBD2 | - | TRBV6-1 | CASSYGGTNSYEQYF | TGTGCCAGCTCATACGGGGGGACCAATTCGTACGAGCAGTACTTC
TRBJ2-7 | - | - | TRBV20-1 | CSARYVSSYEQYF | TGCAGTGCTAGATACGTGAGCTCCTACGAGCAGTACTTC
TRBJ2-2 | TRBD2 | - | TRBV10-3 | CAGSSIPGTLAGEGELFF | TGTGCCGGCAGCTCCATACCCGGGACGTTAGCGGGAGAAGGGGAGCTGTTTTTT
TRBJ1-1 | - | - | TRBV7-9 | CASSLGDKGTGNTEAFF | TGTGCCAGCAGCTTAGGGGATAAGGGCACAGGGAACACTGAAGCTTTCTTT
TRBJ2-1 | TRBD2 | few | TRBV5-4 | CASSLPERLAGGRNEQFF | TGTGCCAGCAGCTTGCCAGAAAGACTAGCGGGAGGCCGCAATGAGCAGTTCTTC